This section outlines one T cell receptor beta chain sequence together with its context. Its antigen is as yet unknown. This sample is drawn from a study of cytomegalovirus exposure and HLA in healthy donors. The wider study: Among approximately 390 genotyped donors, around 82% fell in the Caucasian-associated ancestry cluster.

Broader study findings: The authors later found most CMV-associated TCR beta chains appeared HLA-restricted.

60 Vbeta and 13 Jbeta primers were used in PCR. Data came from immunoSEQ multiplex PCR; TCRdb stores just in-frame clones and leaves some out. The sample comprises over 150,000 clones, about 78% of which are singletons, and roughly 3% rests with the top ten. The CDR3 totals 13 residues. The germline V gene encodes CDR1 SQVTM and CDR2 ANQGSEA. V lost 3 bases to trimming and J lost 0 bases, with 8 bases between them. The sequence came from a woman aged 30 to 39 in good health and CMV-seronegative. The sequencing sample was made of PBMCs. The chain combines TRBV29-1 with TRBJ1-1, with D unclear. The CDR3 sequence: CSVEGRLNTEAFF. In DNA, the CDR3 is TGCAGCGTTGAGGGCAGACTGAACACTGAAGCTTTCTTT.